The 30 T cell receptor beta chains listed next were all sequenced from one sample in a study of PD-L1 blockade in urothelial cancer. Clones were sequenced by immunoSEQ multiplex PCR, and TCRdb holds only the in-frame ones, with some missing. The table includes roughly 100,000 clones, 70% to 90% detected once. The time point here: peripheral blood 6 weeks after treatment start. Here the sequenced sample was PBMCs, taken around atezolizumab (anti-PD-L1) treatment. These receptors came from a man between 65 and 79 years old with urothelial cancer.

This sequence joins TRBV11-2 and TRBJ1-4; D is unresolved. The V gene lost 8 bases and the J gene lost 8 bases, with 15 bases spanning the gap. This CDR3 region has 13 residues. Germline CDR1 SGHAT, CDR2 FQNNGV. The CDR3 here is CASRGVGLEKLFF. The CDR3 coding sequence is TGTGCCAGCCGCGGGGTTGGGTTGGAAAAACTGTTTTTT.

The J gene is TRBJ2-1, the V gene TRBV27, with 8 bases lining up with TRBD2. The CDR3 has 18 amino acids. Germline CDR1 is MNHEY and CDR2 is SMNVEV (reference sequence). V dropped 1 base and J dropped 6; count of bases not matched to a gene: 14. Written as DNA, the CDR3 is TGTGCCAGCAGTTTATTTTCGGTTGAAGCGGGGGAAACCAATGAGCAGTTCTTC. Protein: CASSLFSVEAGETNEQFF.

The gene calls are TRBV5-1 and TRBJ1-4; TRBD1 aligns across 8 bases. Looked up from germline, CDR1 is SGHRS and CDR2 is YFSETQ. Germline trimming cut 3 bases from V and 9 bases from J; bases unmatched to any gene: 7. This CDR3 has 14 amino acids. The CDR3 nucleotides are TGCGCCAGCAGCTCGACAGGGGACCCCAAAAAACTGTTTTTT. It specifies CASSSTGDPKKLFF.

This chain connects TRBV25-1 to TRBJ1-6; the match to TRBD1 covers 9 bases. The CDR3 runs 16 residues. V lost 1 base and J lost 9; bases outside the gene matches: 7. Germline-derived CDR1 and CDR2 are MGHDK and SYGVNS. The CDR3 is CASSESQGADSSPLHF. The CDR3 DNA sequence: TGTGCCAGCAGTGAATCACAGGGGGCTGACTCTTCACCCCTCCACTTT.

The CDR3 is CASSPSTGMNEKLFF. DNA of the CDR3: TGTGCCAGCAGCCCCTCCACGGGGATGAATGAAAAACTGTTTTTT. The gene calls are TRBV7-6 and TRBJ1-4, with D unclear. V was shortened by 5 bases and J by 5 bases, with 15 bases between the two germline ends. The CDR3 has 15 residues. Germline V gene lookup returns CDR1 SGHVS and CDR2 FNYEAQ.

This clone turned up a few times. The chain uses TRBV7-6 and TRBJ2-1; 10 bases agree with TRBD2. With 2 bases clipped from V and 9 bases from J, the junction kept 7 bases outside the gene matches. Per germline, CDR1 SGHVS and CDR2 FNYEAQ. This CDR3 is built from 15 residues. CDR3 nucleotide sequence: TGTGCCAGCAGCTTACTACCTAGCGGGGGCGGTGAGCAGTTCTTC. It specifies CASSLLPSGGGEQFF.

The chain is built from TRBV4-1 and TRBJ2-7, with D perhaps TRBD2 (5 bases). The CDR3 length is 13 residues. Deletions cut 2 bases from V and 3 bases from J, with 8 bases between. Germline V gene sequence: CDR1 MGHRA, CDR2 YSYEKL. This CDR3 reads CASSQKGGYEQYF. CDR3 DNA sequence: TGCGCCAGCAGCCAAAAAGGAGGCTACGAGCAGTACTTC.

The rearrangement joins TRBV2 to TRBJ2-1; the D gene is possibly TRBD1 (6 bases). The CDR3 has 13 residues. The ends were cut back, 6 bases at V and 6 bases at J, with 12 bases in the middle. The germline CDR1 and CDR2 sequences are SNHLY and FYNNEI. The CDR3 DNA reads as TGTGCCAGCAGCTGGGAGACAGGCAATGAGCAGTTCTTC. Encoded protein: CASSWETGNEQFF.

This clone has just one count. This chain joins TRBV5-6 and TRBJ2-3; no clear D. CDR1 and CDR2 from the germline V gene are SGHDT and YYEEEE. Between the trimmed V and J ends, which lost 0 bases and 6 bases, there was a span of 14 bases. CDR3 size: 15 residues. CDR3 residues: CASSLETRPTDTQYF. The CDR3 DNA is TGTGCCAGCAGCTTGGAGACGAGGCCCACGGATACGCAGTATTTT. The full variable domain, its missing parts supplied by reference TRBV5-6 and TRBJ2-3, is DAGVTQSPTHLIKTRGQQVTLRCSPKSGHDTVSWYQQALGQGPQFIFQYYEEEERQRGNFPDRFSGHQFPNYSSELNVNALLLGDSALYLCASSLETRPTDTQYFGPGTRLTVL.

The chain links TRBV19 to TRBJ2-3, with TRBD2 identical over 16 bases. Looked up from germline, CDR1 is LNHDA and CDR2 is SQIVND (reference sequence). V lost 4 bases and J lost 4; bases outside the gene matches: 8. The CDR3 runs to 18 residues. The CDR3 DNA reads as TGTGCCAGTAGTAGGGAGGGACTAGCGGGAGGGCACGCAGATACGCAGTATTTT. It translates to CASSREGLAGGHADTQYF.

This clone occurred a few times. The CDR3 region is CASSTAAGYTF. The CDR3 region has the DNA TGTGCCAGCAGTACAGCTGCTGGCTACACCTTC. The chain carries TRBV28 and TRBJ1-2; no firm D call. The CDR3 totals 11 residues. Germline loops: CDR1 MDHEN, CDR2 SYDVKM. V lost 5 bases to trimming and J lost 7 bases, with 8 bases between them.

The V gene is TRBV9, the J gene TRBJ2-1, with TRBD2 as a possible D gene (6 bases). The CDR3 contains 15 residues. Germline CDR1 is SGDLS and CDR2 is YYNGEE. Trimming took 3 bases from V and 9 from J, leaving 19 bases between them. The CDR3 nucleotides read TGTGCCAGCAGCGCCCTAGCGTGGAATAAGGGTGAGCAGTTCTTC. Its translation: CASSALAWNKGEQFF.

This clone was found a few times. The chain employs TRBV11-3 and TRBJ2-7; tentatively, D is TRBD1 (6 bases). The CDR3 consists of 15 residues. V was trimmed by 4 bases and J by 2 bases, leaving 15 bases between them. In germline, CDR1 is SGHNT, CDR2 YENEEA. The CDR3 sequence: CASSSYWTAPYEQYF. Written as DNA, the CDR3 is TGTGCCAGCAGCTCCTACTGGACAGCCCCCTACGAGCAGTACTTC.

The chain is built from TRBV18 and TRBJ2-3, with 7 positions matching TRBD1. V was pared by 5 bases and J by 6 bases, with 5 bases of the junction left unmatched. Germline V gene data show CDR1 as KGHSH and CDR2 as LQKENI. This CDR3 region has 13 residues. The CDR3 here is CASSSSRGDTQYF. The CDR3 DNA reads TGTGCCAGCTCATCGAGCAGGGGGGATACGCAGTATTTT.

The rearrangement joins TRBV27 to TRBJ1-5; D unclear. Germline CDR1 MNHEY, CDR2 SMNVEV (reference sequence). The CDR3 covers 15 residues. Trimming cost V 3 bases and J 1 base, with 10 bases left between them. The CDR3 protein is CASSLVGGSNQPQHF. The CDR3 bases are TGTGCCAGCAGTTTGGTCGGCGGAAGCAATCAGCCCCAGCATTTT.

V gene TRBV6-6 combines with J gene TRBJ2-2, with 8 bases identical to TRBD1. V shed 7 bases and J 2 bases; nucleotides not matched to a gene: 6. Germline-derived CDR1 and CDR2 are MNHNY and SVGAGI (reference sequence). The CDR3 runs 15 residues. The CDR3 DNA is TGTGCCAGCACTCAGGGGGCGCGAAACACCGGGGAGCTGTTTTTT. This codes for CASTQGARNTGELFF.

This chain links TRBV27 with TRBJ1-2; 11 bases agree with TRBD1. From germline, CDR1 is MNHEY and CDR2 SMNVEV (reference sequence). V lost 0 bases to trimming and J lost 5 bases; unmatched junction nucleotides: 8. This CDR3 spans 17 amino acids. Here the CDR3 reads CASSLSEGQGVKYGYTF. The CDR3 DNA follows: TGTGCCAGCAGTTTATCTGAGGGACAGGGGGTTAAGTATGGCTACACCTTC.

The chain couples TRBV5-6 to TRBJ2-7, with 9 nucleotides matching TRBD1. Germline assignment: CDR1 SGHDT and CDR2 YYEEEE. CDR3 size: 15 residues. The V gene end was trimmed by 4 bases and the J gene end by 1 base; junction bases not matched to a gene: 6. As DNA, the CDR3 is TGTGCCAGCAGCGAGCTGGACAGGGGTTCCTACGAGCAGTACTTC. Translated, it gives CASSELDRGSYEQYF.

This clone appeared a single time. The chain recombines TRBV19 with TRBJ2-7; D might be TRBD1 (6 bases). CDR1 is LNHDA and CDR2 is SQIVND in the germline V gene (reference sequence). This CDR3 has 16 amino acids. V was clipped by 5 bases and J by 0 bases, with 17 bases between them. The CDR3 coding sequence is TGTGCCAGTAGTTCTTTCTGGACAGCGAGCTCCTACGAGCAGTACTTC. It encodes CASSSFWTASSYEQYF.

CDR3 coding DNA: TGTGCCAGCAGCTACGACAGGGTGGGCGAAAAACTGTTTTTT. Protein sequence: CASSYDRVGEKLFF. The J gene is TRBJ1-4, the V gene TRBV5-5; 7 nucleotides align to TRBD1. V lost 3 bases to trimming and J lost 8 bases; unmatched junction nucleotides: 7. The CDR3 totals 14 residues. Germline CDR1 and CDR2: SGHKS and YYEKEE (reference sequence).

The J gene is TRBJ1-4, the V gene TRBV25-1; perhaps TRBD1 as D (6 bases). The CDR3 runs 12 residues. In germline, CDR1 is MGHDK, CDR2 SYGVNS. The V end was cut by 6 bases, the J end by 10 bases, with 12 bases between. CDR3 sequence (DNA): TGTGCCAGCAGGAAAGGGGGTGGAAAACTGTTTTTT. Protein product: CASRKGGGKLFF.

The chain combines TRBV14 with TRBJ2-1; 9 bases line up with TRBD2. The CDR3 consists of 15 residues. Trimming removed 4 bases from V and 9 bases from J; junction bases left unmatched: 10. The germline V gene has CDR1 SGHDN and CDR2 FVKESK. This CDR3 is CASSPRLAGVGEQFF. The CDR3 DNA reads TGTGCCAGCAGCCCCCGGTTAGCGGGGGTGGGTGAGCAGTTCTTC.

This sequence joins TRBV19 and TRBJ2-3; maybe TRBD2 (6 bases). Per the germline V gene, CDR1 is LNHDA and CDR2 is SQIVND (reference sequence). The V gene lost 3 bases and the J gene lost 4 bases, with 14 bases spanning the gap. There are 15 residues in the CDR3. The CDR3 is CASSISGLASDTQYF. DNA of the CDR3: TGTGCCAGTAGTATTAGCGGCTTGGCCTCAGATACGCAGTATTTT. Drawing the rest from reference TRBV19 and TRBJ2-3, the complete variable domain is DGGITQSPKYLFRKEGQNVTLSCEQNLNHDAMYWYRQDPGQGLRLIYYSQIVNDFQKGDIAEGYSVSREKKESFPLTVTSAQKNPTAFYLCASSISGLASDTQYFGPGTRLTVL.

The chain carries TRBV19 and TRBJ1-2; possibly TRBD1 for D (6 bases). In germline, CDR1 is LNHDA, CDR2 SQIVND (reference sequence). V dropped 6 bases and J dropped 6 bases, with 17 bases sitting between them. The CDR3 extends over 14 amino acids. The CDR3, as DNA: TGTGCCAGTAGCGAAGCGGGGGCGCGAGATGGCTACACCTTC. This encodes CASSEAGARDGYTF.

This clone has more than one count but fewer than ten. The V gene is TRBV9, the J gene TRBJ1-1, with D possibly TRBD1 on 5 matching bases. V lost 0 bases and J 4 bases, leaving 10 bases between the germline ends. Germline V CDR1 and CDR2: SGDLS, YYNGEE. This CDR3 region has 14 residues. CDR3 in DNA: TGTGCCAGCAGCGTAGTATCGGGGGGCACTGAAGCTTTCTTT. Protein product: CASSVVSGGTEAFF.

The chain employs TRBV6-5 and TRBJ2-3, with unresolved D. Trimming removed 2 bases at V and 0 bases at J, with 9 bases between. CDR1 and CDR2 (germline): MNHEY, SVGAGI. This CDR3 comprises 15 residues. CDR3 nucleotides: TGTGCCAGCAGTTACGGAGATCCTAGCACAGATACGCAGTATTTT. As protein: CASSYGDPSTDTQYF.

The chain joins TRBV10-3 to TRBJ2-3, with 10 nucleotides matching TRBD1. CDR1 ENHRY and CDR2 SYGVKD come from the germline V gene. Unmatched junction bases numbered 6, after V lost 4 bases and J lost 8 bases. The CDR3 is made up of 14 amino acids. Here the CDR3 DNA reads TGTGCCATCAGTGGGGGACAGGGGCGGGGTACGCAGTATTTT. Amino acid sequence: CAISGGQGRGTQYF.

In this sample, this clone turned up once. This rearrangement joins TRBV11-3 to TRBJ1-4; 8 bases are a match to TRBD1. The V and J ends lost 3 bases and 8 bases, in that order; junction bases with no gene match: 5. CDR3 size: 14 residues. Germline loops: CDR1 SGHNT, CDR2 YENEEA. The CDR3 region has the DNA TGTGCCAGCAGCTTGGACAGGGAGGAGGAAAAACTGTTTTTT. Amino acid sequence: CASSLDREEEKLFF.

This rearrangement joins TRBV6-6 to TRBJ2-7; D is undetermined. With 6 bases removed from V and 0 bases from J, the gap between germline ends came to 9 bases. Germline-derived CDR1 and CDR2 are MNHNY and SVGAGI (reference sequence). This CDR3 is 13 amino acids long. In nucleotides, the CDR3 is TGTGCCAGCAGCGGAGCGCCCTCCTACGAGCAGTACTTC. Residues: CASSGAPSYEQYF.

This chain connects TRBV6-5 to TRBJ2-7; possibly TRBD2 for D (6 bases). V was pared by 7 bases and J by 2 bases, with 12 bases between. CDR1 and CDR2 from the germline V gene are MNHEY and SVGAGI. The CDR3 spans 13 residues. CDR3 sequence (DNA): TGTGCCAGCACGAGCGGGCTTACCTACGAGCAGTACTTC. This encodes CASTSGLTYEQYF.